This T cell receptor (beta chain) was recorded in a study of cytomegalovirus exposure and HLA in healthy donors (dated 2017 in TCRdb). Concerning the study at large: In an earlier analysis of some 610 of the donors, 276 Gb of sequence data and 90 million to 130 million unique TCR beta sequences from about 179 million T cells were reported. Because of strong linkage in the cohort, roughly five DR-DQ haplotypes were treated as single units for association and clustering. Among the approximately 400 genotyped donors, approximately 77% belonged to the genetic ancestry cluster associated with self-reported Caucasian donors. Class I and class II HLA loci were covered by the typing at four-digit resolution. Rather than using new phenotypic data, the later analysis identified candidate immune exposures from TCR beta sequences and from how often those sequences occurred across donors. To predict cytomegalovirus infection status, the study brought together high-throughput TCR immunosequencing, statistical association of individual TCRs with disease status, and machine learning. All discovery cohort repertoires had been generated on a single sequencing platform. To study patterns of TCR occurrence, a later analysis re-analyzed previously published TCR beta repertoires from several hundred donors and added high-resolution HLA genotyping. Approximately 310 gigabases of sequencing data and 70 million to 100 million unique TCR sequences were included in an early release covering about 700 HLA-typed donors. Typing coverage differed by locus: A, B, C, DRB1 and DQB1 were typed in about 620-630 donors, DQA1 in about 560, DPA1 in around 600, and DPB1 in just under 490. An earlier analysis of roughly 580 of the donors used high-throughput TCR beta sequencing to judge whether each TCR beta V gene segment behaved as functional or pseudogenic. Genome-wide SNP genotypes for about 60% of the 666 donors were used in a later genetic analysis, which treated that subset as a discovery cohort. Among around 400 genotyped donors of the cohort, an average of approximately 250,000 unique TCR beta nucleotide sequences were sequenced per donor, around 20% of them non-productive. The T cell repertoires of 666 subjects were profiled by immunosequencing and related to cytomegalovirus serostatus. Along with the approximately 600-subject first cohort, a separate validation cohort of roughly 110 different subjects was used. The study was designed to test whether signatures of past pathogen exposure could be identified by cataloging public T cell receptors. Donor age, sex, ethnicity and CMV serostatus were collected together with the repertoire data.

The V end loses 6 bases and the J end loses 5 bases, and a stretch of 14 bases separates them. Spanning cysteine to phenylalanine, the CDR3 consists of 13 amino acids. The only DNA kept is the CDR3, 39 bases in frame from the first base. CDR1 and CDR2 are drawn from the germline V gene: MNHEY, SVGAGI. Paper-wide results and their limitations: In a later analysis, about 16,000 TCR beta sequences were associated with specific HLA alleles at a false discovery rate of 0.05. Roughly 17 rarely observed V segments, including chromosome 9 orphons, were excluded from the earlier analysis of several hundred of the donors because counts were too low. The authors suggested that the approach could potentially be extended to other disease states and immunological phenotypes. According to a later analysis, parvovirus B19, influenza, CMV and Epstein-Barr virus appeared linked to several top co-occurrence clusters. A later analysis found that most CMV-associated TCR beta chains appeared HLA-restricted, with HLA associations seemingly driven largely by CMV exposure. HLA typing was unavailable for some donors at each locus, so association tests used only the typed subset. CMV serostatus was the only immune exposure information available for the cohort. The study gave a list of 150 to 200 TCR beta chains associated with cytomegalovirus. The presence/absence analyses assumed that sequencing depth was roughly uniform across donors, and that assumption may not be true. Compared with equally common non-associated chains, HLA-associated TCR beta chains in a later analysis were more clonally expanded and had lower generation probabilities. Strong co-occurrence of HLA alleles, especially DR and DQ, made assigning TCR associations to individual alleles difficult. In a later analysis, TCR association rates were found to vary across HLA loci, with the most associated TCRs seen for DRB1 alleles and the fewest for HLA-C alleles. Cytomegalovirus status was reported to be diagnosed by the classifier with high specificity and sensitivity in both the original and validation cohorts. A further reported finding was that TCR beta sequences accurately predicted the HLA-A and HLA-B alleles for most subjects in the first cohort. In vitro tests confirmed that a few of the cytomegalovirus-associated TCR beta chains recognize cytomegalovirus antigens. A cluster of highly shared sequence variants was judged likely to represent a technical artifact of the sequencing pipeline. The 87-base-pair reads could not distinguish some IMGT-functional V segments, including TRBV6-2 and TRBV6-3, so those segments were excluded. Most TCR sequences were observed very rarely across donors, whereas some public TCRs were present in many individuals. In this cohort, only TCR beta chains were sequenced, and detectable features were limited by the absence of alpha or paired-chain data. According to a later genetic analysis, donors in an Asian-associated ancestry cluster had fewer N-insertions in productive TCRs than the approximately 630-donor mean. A later genetic analysis associated a missense DCLRE1C variant with V-gene and J-gene trimming of TCR beta chains, and an independent cohort replicated the association. Correlated functional status among segregating V segments might reflect linkage disequilibrium, but an unknown experimental factor could not be ruled out. In an earlier analysis of some 500 of the donors, most TCR beta V segments were observed in productive rearrangements about 87% or about 30% of the time, broadly matching IMGT annotations.

The library was obtained by the immunoSEQ multiplex PCR assay. For the multiplex PCR, a mixture combining 60 forward primers for TCR Vbeta segments and 13 reverse primers for TCR Jbeta segments was used. The CDR3 region of rearranged TCR beta genes was amplified from genomic DNA by a multiplex PCR assay. Amplified TCR beta libraries were sequenced as 87-base-pair reads on the Illumina HiSeq System. Processing in the source paper ran as follows. A later analysis tallied 75 million to 95 million unique TCR beta chains across the approximately 670 repertoires, and approximately 9.9 million of those chains were shared by two or more donors. Raw reads were error-corrected and collapsed into unique sequences with a nearest-neighbor algorithm that merged closely related sequences to remove PCR and sequencing errors. CDR3 sequences were aligned to IMGT reference sequences to assign V, D and J gene segments. For a sequence to be retained, a match of at least six nucleotides to both a V gene segment and a J gene segment was required. Rearrangements were classified as productive when the CDR3 lacked stop codons and remained in frame with V and J, and all other rearrangements were classified as non-productive. Following IMGT convention, CDR3 was defined as the stretch from the second conserved V-encoded cysteine to the conserved J-encoded phenylalanine. In an earlier analysis of roughly 610 of the donors, sequences lacking an unambiguous match to a single V gene segment were excluded. In an earlier analysis of roughly 500 of the donors, V segments were called functional above 56.7% productive rearrangements and were called segregating when the between-donor standard deviation exceeded 5%. A statistical classification framework was developed to diagnose cytomegalovirus status using the catalog of TCR beta chain sequences. In a later analysis, TCR nucleotide sequences were compared against IMGT/GENE-DB human TR gene sequences so that V and J genes could be assigned. Using the TCRdist pipeline, a later analysis assigned CDR3 sequences along with most-parsimonious VDJ recombination scenarios. In a later analysis, each TCR beta chain was defined by its CDR3 amino acid sequence together with its V-gene family, and reads lacking a unique V-gene family were excluded. In a later analysis, approximately 590 highly shared, low-generation-probability nucleotide sequences were removed to address suspected cross-contamination and a sequencing artifact. In a later analysis, a clonal expansion index for each public chain was calculated from normalized within-repertoire ranks of inferred template counts. A later analysis computed generation probabilities with a VDJ recombination model fitted to out-of-frame rearrangements, and checked the results against IGoR. A later analysis scored TCR-TCR, TCR-HLA and TCR-CMV co-occurrence with hypergeometric tests, applying a repertoire-size bias correction to TCR pairs. A later analysis estimated false discovery rates by permuting HLA or CMV assignments 20 times. In a later analysis, co-occurring TCRs were grouped with DBSCAN, and TCRdist sequence similarity was added when clustering was performed within HLA-allele-positive subsets. Repertoires with fewer than 30,000 or more than 120,000 public chains were left out of co-occurrence clustering, as were five repertoires with anomalous nucleotide sharing. TCRdb's version of the immuneACCESS table is confined to in-frame rearrangements and falls short of the full clone set. An unresolved V gene accounts for under half of the shortfall where checked; the remainder is of unknown origin. V, J and clone size are those of that table, while D and trimming were read from the DNA. For this sample there are about 180,000 clones; roughly 84% appear just once. The ten top clones hold approximately 1.3% of the sample.

In total, 630 or so healthy bone marrow donors made up the cohort. All cohort members were sampled while nominally healthy, although unrecorded immune exposures were likely present. The donor was CMV seronegative and was included in the group of 352 seronegative cohort members. Every donor gave a peripheral blood sample, and the peripheral blood mononuclear cells from that sample were used for TCR beta sequencing. The Qiagen DNeasy Blood Extraction Kit was used to extract genomic DNA from the blood cell samples. Turning to this clone: Its specific antigen is unknown. No clone much larger than this one lies a single base away; base qualities are absent.

The origin of this receptor is a boy aged 2 to 10 in good health and CMV-seronegative. The rearranged chain carries TRBV6-5 and TRBJ2-7, and perhaps TRBD1 as D gene, on 8 matching bases. The specimen was PBMCs. The encoded CDR3 is CASRRQGRDEQYF. The DNA sequence reads TGTGCCAGCAGACGACAGGGGAGGGACGAGCAGTACTTC.